A selection of T cell receptor beta chains follows, all from one sample in a study of blood T cell repertoires in COVID-19. TCRdb keeps only in-frame clones here, not all; method: immunoSEQ multiplex PCR. The sample lists about 230,000 clones; over 80% were seen once. Sequencing was performed on peripheral blood. These receptors originate from a man aged 40-49 years with acute or convalescent COVID-19. Both conserved end residues are part of each CDR3. The D gene is left open where the match is weak. Clone size is shown for a subset of rows, as once, few, many or a class of expanded clone.

size: -
D: TRBD1
J: TRBJ1-4
V: TRBV2
CDR3: CASSSGQGREKLFF
DNA: TGTGCCAGCAGTTCTGGACAGGGGCGAGAAAAACTGTTTTTT

size: -
D: TRBD2
J: TRBJ2-2
V: TRBV3-1/TRBV3-2
CDR3: CASSQKLAGGDTGELFF
DNA: TGTGCCAGCAGCCAGAAACTAGCGGGAGGAGACACCGGGGAGCTGTTTTTT

size: -
D: TRBD2
J: TRBJ2-7
V: TRBV7-9
CDR3: CASSFTRTSGRYEQYF
DNA: TGTGCCAGCAGCTTTACGAGGACTAGCGGGAGGTATGAGCAGTACTTC

size: -
D: -
J: TRBJ2-7
V: TRBV29-1
CDR3: CSVGLVSREQYF
DNA: TGCAGCGTTGGTCTCGTCTCTCGGGAGCAGTACTTC

size: -
D: -
J: TRBJ2-1
V: TRBV2
CDR3: CASSEALGAEQFF
DNA: TGTGCCAGCAGTGAAGCGCTTGGGGCTGAGCAGTTCTTC

size: -
D: -
J: TRBJ1-6
V: TRBV4-2
CDR3: CASSPFGGMGNSPLHF
DNA: TGTGCCAGCAGCCCGTTCGGGGGGATGGGGAATTCACCCCTCCACTTT

size: -
D: -
J: TRBJ2-1
V: TRBV7-9
CDR3: CASSLVFGSDYEQFF
DNA: TGTGCCAGCAGCTTAGTTTTCGGGAGTGACTATGAGCAGTTCTTC

size: -
D: TRBD1
J: TRBJ1-3
V: TRBV7-2
CDR3: CASSLIPRDRESF
DNA: TGTGCCAGCAGCTTAATCCCCCGGGACAGGGAGTCCTTT

size: -
D: -
J: TRBJ1-2
V: TRBV30
CDR3: CAAFRGSFQGYTF
DNA: TGTGCCGCTTTCAGGGGCAGCTTTCAGGGCTACACCTTC

size: -
D: -
J: TRBJ1-4
V: TRBV5-5
CDR3: CASSLSSGQLFF
DNA: TGTGCCAGCAGCTTGTCCAGTGGGCAACTGTTTTTT

size: -
D: -
J: TRBJ1-1
V: TRBV11-2
CDR3: CASSSTGYEAFF
DNA: TGTGCCAGCAGCTCGACAGGATATGAAGCTTTCTTT

size: -
D: -
J: TRBJ1-2
V: TRBV27
CDR3: CASSFGRGANYGYTF
DNA: TGTGCCAGCAGTTTTGGCAGGGGAGCTAACTATGGCTACACCTTC

size: -
D: TRBD1
J: TRBJ2-7
V: TRBV6-6
CDR3: CASSSWDSLRYEQYF
DNA: TGTGCCAGCAGTTCCTGGGACAGTCTTCGTTACGAGCAGTACTTC

size: -
D: TRBD1
J: TRBJ2-7
V: TRBV6-5
CDR3: CASSSTGGEQYF
DNA: TGTGCCAGCAGCTCGACAGGGGGCGAGCAGTACTTC

size: -
D: -
J: TRBJ1-1
V: TRBV30
CDR3: CAWRLQGITEAFF
DNA: TGTGCCTGGAGGTTGCAGGGGATCACTGAAGCTTTCTTT

size: -
D: TRBD2
J: TRBJ2-1
V: TRBV11-2
CDR3: CASSFQGLAGNNEQFF
DNA: TGTGCCAGCAGCTTTCAGGGGCTAGCGGGAAACAATGAGCAGTTCTTC

size: -
D: -
J: TRBJ2-1
V: TRBV5-1
CDR3: CASSLGDLSSYNEQFF
DNA: TGCGCCAGCAGCTTGGGGGACTTGAGCTCCTACAATGAGCAGTTCTTC

size: -
D: TRBD1
J: TRBJ1-1
V: TRBV18
CDR3: CASSPPRDRLQAFF
DNA: TGTGCCAGCTCACCACCTAGGGACAGGCTTCAGGCTTTCTTT

size: once
D: TRBD1
J: TRBJ2-7
V: TRBV5-1
CDR3: CASSLAGTGSHEQYF
DNA: TGCGCCAGCAGCTTGGCGGGGACAGGGTCACACGAGCAGTACTTC

size: -
D: TRBD1
J: TRBJ2-3
V: TRBV5-4
CDR3: CASSLKSGGATDTQYF
DNA: TGTGCCAGCAGCTTAAAATCAGGGGGCGCCACAGATACGCAGTATTTT

size: -
D: TRBD2
J: TRBJ2-3
V: TRBV27
CDR3: CASSLFVLAGGLDTQYF
DNA: TGTGCCAGCAGTTTATTCGTCTTGGCGGGAGGGCTTGATACGCAGTATTTT

size: few
D: TRBD2
J: TRBJ2-1
V: TRBV9
CDR3: CASSVMGTSGPSYNEQFF
DNA: TGTGCCAGCAGCGTAATGGGGACTAGCGGGCCCTCCTACAATGAGCAGTTCTTC

size: -
D: -
J: TRBJ2-1
V: TRBV9
CDR3: CASSARVFDEHEQFF
DNA: TGTGCCAGCAGCGCGCGGGTTTTCGACGAGCATGAGCAGTTCTTC

size: -
D: -
J: TRBJ2-5
V: TRBV5-5
CDR3: CASSLRTGTTETQYF
DNA: TGTGCCAGCAGCTTGAGAACAGGGACAACAGAGACCCAGTACTTC

size: -
D: -
J: TRBJ1-5
V: TRBV30
CDR3: CAWSVHRGANQPQHF
DNA: TGTGCCTGGAGTGTACATAGGGGCGCGAATCAGCCCCAGCATTTT

size: -
D: -
J: TRBJ1-1
V: TRBV6-5
CDR3: CASSSLWGREAFF
DNA: TGTGCCAGCAGTTCCCTATGGGGGCGGGAGGCTTTCTTT

size: -
D: TRBD2
J: TRBJ2-5
V: TRBV29-1
CDR3: CSVEPAGVSETQYF
DNA: TGCAGCGTTGAGCCAGCGGGAGTGTCAGAGACCCAGTACTTC

size: -
D: -
J: TRBJ1-2
V: TRBV5-1
CDR3: CASRGQGSGYTF
DNA: TGCGCCAGCAGAGGGCAGGGGAGTGGCTACACCTTC

size: -
D: TRBD2
J: TRBJ2-1
V: TRBV7-3
CDR3: CASSLTAPGTSGSDEQFF
DNA: TGTGCCAGCAGCTTAACGGCCCCAGGGACTAGCGGGAGTGATGAGCAGTTCTTC

size: -
D: TRBD2
J: TRBJ2-3
V: TRBV9
CDR3: CASSVGGRGADTQYF
DNA: TGTGCCAGCAGCGTAGGCGGGAGAGGTGCAGATACGCAGTATTTT

size: -
D: TRBD1
J: TRBJ1-6
V: TRBV12-5
CDR3: CASGYQGENSPLHF
DNA: TGTGCTAGTGGTTATCAGGGGGAAAATTCACCCCTCCACTTT

size: -
D: -
J: TRBJ1-5
V: TRBV12-3/TRBV12-4
CDR3: CASREGSNQPQHF
DNA: TGTGCCAGCAGGGAGGGAAGCAATCAGCCCCAGCATTTT

size: -
D: TRBD1
J: TRBJ2-2
V: TRBV11-3
CDR3: CASSQTGEASGELFF
DNA: TGTGCCAGCAGCCAGACAGGGGAGGCCTCCGGGGAGCTGTTTTTT

size: -
D: TRBD1
J: TRBJ1-1
V: TRBV18
CDR3: CASSPRQGRTEAFF
DNA: TGTGCCAGCTCACCACGACAGGGGAGGACTGAAGCTTTCTTT

size: -
D: -
J: TRBJ1-5
V: TRBV30
CDR3: CAWALGAGNQPQHF
DNA: TGTGCCTGGGCCTTAGGGGCCGGCAATCAGCCCCAGCATTTT